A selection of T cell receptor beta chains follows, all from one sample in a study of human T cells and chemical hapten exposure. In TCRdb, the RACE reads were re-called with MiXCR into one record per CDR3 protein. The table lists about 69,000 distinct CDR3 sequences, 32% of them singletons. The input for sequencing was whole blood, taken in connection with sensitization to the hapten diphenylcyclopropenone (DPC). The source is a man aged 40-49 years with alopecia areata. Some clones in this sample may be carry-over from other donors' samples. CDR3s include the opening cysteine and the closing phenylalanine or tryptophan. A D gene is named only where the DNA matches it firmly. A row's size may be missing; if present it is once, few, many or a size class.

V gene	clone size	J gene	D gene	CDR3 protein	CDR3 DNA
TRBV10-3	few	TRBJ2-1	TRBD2	CAISRTSGQYNEQFF	TGTGCCATCAGTCGGACTAGCGGCCAGTACAATGAGCAGTTCTTC
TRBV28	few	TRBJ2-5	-	CASTPGGETQYF	TGTGCCAGCACCCCAGGCGGCGAGACCCAGTACTTC
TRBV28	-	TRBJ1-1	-	CASSHLRNTEAFF	TGTGCCAGCAGTCACCTCAGAAACACTGAAGCTTTCTTT
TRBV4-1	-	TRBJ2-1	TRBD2	CASSQSSGSSYNEQFF	TGCGCCAGCAGCCAAAGTAGCGGGAGCTCCTACAATGAGCAGTTCTTC
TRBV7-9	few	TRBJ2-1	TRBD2	CASSSPQGRLAGGPYNEQFF	TGTGCCAGCAGCTCCCCACAGGGCAGACTAGCGGGAGGGCCCTACAATGAGCAGTTCTTC
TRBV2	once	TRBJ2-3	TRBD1	CASSGQGGGDTQYF	TGTGCCAGCAGTGGACAGGGCGGTGGGGATACGCAGTATTTT
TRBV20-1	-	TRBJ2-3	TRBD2	CSASRGLAGAHLSTDTQYF	TGCAGTGCTAGTAGGGGACTAGCGGGAGCGCACCTCAGCACAGATACGCAGTATTTT
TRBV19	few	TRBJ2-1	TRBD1	CASSIWDRAYNEQFF	TGTGCCAGTAGTATTTGGGACAGGGCCTACAATGAGCAGTTCTTC
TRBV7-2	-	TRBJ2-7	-	CASSFIRASYEQYF	TGTGCCAGCAGCTTCATTCGCGCATCCTACGAGCAGTACTTC
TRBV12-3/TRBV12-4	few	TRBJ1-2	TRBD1	CASSLGTGSYGYTF	TGTGCCAGCAGTTTAGGGACAGGGAGCTATGGCTACACCTTC
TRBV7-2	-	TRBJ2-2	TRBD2	CASSLGTSLGTGELFF	TGTGCCAGCAGCTTAGGGACTAGCCTTGGCACCGGGGAGCTGTTTTTT
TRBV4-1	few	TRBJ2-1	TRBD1	CASSQAGQGVYNEQFF	TGCGCCAGCAGCCAGGCCGGACAGGGGGTTTACAATGAGCAGTTCTTC
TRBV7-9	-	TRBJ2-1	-	CASSLDIAGQSGGEQFF	TGTGCCAGCAGCTTAGATATAGCGGGACAGTCCGGGGGTGAGCAGTTCTTC
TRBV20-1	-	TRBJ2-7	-	CSARDNRDLYEQYF	TGCAGTGCTAGAGACAACCGGGACTTATACGAGCAGTACTTC
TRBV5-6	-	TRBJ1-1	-	CASSWLTEAFF	TGTGCCAGCAGCTGGTTGACTGAAGCTTTCTTT
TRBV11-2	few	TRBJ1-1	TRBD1	CASSVTFTGGTEAFF	TGTGCCAGCAGCGTTACTTTTACAGGGGGCACTGAAGCTTTCTTT
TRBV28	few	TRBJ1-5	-	CASSFRGRNQPQHF	TGTGCCAGCAGTTTCCGGGGGCGGAATCAGCCCCAGCATTTT
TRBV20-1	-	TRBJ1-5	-	CSAREWSGNQPQHF	TGCAGTGCTAGAGAGTGGTCTGGCAATCAGCCCCAGCATTTT
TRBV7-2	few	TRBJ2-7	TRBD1	CASSLFPTGAYEQYF	TGTGCCAGCAGCTTATTCCCGACAGGGGCCTACGAGCAGTACTTC
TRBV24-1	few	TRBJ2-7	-	CATSDSRRIPYEQYF	TGTGCCACCAGTGATTCGCGCAGGATCCCATACGAGCAGTACTTC
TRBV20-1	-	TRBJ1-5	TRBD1	CSARNRGRGNQPQHF	TGCAGTGCTAGAAACAGGGGCAGGGGCAATCAGCCCCAGCATTTT
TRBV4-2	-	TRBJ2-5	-	CASSQDLPGAQETQYF	TGTGCCAGCAGCCAAGATCTTCCGGGAGCCCAAGAGACCCAGTACTTC
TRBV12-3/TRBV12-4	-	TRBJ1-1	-	CASSLLLGAEAFF	TGTGCCAGCAGTTTACTTTTAGGCGCTGAAGCTTTCTTT
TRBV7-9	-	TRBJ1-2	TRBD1	CASSPDRGSYTF	TGTGCCAGCAGCCCCGACAGGGGAAGCTACACCTTC
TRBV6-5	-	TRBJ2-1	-	CASTLLGEQFF	TGTGCCAGCACCCTGCTCGGTGAGCAGTTCTTC
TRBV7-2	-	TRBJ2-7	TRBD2	CASSYRLAGSYEQYF	TGTGCCAGCAGCTACCGACTAGCGGGCTCCTACGAGCAGTACTTC
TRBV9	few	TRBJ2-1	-	CASSVDSGIYNEQFF	TGTGCCAGCAGCGTAGATAGCGGAATCTACAATGAGCAGTTCTTC
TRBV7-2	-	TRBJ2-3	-	CASSLAGLPPDTQYF	TGTGCCAGCAGCTTAGCCGGACTTCCCCCAGATACGCAGTATTTT
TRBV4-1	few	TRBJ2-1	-	CASSQGGGRRNEQFF	TGCGCCAGCAGCCAAGGGGGGGGCCGCCGGAATGAGCAGTTCTTC
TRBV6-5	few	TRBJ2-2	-	CASGDTNTGELFF	TGTGCCAGCGGGGATACGAACACCGGGGAGCTGTTTTTT
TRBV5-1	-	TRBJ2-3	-	CASSLQGPTDTQYF	TGCGCCAGCAGTCTCCAGGGTCCCACAGATACGCAGTATTTT
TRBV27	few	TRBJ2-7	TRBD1	CASSFGQGAASEQYF	TGTGCCAGCAGTTTCGGACAGGGGGCGGCCTCCGAGCAGTACTTC
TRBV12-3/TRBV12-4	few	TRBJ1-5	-	CASSLGRREPQHF	TGTGCCAGCAGTCTGGGACGACGGGAGCCCCAGCATTTT
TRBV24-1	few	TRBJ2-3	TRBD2	CAAAPTSGGLTDTQYF	TGTGCAGCCGCGCCCACTAGCGGGGGTCTCACAGATACGCAGTATTTT
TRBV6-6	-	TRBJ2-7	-	CASSYPGAKAYEQYF	TGTGCCAGCAGTTACCCGGGGGCCAAGGCCTACGAGCAGTACTTC
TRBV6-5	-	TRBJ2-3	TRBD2	CASKDRISSGASTDTQYF	TGTGCCAGCAAGGACAGGATTTCTAGCGGGGCTAGCACAGATACGCAGTATTTT
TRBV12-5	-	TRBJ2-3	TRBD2	CASGLTSGSTDTQYF	TGTGCTAGTGGTTTGACTAGCGGGAGCACAGATACGCAGTATTTT
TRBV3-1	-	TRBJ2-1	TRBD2	CASSRGLAGSGFNEQFF	TGTGCCAGCAGCCGGGGACTAGCGGGATCAGGTTTCAATGAGCAGTTCTTC
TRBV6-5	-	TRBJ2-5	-	CASSLGVRETQYF	TGTGCCAGCAGTTTGGGCGTACGAGAGACCCAGTACTTC
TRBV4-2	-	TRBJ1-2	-	CASSQDDGLGYGYTF	TGTGCCAGCAGCCAAGATGACGGGCTTGGCTATGGCTACACCTTC
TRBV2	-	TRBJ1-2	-	CASIPVNYGYTF	TGTGCCAGCATCCCGGTTAACTACGGCTACACCTTC
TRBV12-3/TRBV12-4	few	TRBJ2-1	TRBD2	CASRTTSGRGGEQFF	TGTGCCAGCAGAACTACTAGCGGGAGGGGAGGTGAGCAGTTCTTC
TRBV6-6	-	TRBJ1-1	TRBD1	CASSLRPPGQGANTEAFF	TGTGCCAGCAGCCTACGACCTCCGGGACAGGGGGCCAACACTGAAGCTTTCTTT
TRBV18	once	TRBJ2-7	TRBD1	CASSPWGQGPEQYF	TGTGCCAGCTCACCATGGGGACAGGGTCCCGAGCAGTACTTC
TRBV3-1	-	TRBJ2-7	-	CASSPTLTYEQYF	TGTGCCAGCAGCCCGACGTTAACCTACGAGCAGTACTTC
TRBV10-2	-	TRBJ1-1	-	CASSDRGMTEAFF	TGCGCCAGCAGTGATAGGGGAATGACTGAAGCTTTCTTT
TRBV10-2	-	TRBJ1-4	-	CASQGLSNEKLFF	TGCGCCAGTCAGGGGTTGTCTAATGAAAAACTGTTTTTT
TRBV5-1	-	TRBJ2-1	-	CASRLAGQNEQFF	TGCGCCAGCAGGTTGGCTGGCCAGAATGAGCAGTTCTTC